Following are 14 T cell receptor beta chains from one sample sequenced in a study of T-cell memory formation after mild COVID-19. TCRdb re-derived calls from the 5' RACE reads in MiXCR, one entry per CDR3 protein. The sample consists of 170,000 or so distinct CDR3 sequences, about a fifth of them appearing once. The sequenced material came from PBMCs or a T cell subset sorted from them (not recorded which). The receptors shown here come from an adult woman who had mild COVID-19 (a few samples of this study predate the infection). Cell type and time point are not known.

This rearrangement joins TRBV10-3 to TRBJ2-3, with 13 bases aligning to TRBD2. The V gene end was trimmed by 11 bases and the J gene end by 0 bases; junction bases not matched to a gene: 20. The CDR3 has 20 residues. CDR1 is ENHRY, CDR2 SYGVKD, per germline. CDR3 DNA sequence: TGTGCCGCGGGATCTTGGACTACTAGCGGGAGGGAACCTAGCACAGATACGCAGTATTTT. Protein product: CAAGSWTTSGREPSTDTQYF.

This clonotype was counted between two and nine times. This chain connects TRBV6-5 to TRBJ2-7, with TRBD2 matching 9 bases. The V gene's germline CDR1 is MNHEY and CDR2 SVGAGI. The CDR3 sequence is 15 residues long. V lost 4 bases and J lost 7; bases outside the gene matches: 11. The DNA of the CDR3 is TGTGCCAGCAGTTGGGGGGCGGGAGGGACTCATGAGCAGTACTTC. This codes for CASSWGAGGTHEQYF.

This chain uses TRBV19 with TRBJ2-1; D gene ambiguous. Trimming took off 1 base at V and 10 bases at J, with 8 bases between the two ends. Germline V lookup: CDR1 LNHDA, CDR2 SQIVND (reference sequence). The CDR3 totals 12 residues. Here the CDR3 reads CASSIGAREQFF. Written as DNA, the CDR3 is TGTGCCAGTAGTATAGGGGCGCGGGAGCAGTTCTTC.

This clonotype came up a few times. The CDR3 here is CATSVKGQGFYNEQFF. In DNA form, the CDR3 reads TGTGCCACCAGCGTGAAAGGACAGGGGTTCTACAATGAGCAGTTCTTC. The chain uses TRBV24-1 and TRBJ2-1; 9 positions match TRBD1. Germline V lookup: CDR1 KGHDR, CDR2 SFDVKD. Trimming took 7 bases from V and 3 from J; bases not matched to a gene: 9. This CDR3 has 16 amino acids.

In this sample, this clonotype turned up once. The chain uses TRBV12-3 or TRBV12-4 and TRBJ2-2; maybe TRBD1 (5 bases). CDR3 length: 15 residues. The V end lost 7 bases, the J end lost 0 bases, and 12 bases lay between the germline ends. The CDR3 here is CASTTWGANTGELFF. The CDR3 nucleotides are TGTGCCAGCACTACTTGGGGCGCGAACACCGGGGAGCTGTTTTTT.

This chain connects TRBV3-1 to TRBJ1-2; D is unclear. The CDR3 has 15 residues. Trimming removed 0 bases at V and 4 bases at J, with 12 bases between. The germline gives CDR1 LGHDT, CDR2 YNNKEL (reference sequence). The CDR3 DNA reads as TGTGCCAGCAGCCAAGATTGGGTGGCGACCTATGGCTACACCTTC. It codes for CASSQDWVATYGYTF.

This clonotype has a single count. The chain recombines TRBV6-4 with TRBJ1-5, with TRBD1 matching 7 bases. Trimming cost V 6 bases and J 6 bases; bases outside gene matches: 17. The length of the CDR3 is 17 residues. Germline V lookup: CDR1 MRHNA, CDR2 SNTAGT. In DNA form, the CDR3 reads TGTGCCAGCAGCCGCGGACAGGTGAGGGGTTCGATTCAGCCCCAGCATTTT. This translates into CASSRGQVRGSIQPQHF.

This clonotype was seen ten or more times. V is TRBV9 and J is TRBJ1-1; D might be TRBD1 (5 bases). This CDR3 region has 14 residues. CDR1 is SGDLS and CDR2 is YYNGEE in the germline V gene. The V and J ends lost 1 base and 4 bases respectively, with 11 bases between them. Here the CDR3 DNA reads TGTGCCAGCAGCGTACACCAGGGAAGCACTGAAGCTTTCTTT. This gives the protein CASSVHQGSTEAFF.

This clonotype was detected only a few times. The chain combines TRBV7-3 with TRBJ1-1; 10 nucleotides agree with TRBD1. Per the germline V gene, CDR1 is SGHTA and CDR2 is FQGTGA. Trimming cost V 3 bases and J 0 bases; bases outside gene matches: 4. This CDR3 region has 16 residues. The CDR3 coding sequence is TGTGCCAGCAGCTTGACAGGGGGCCTAATGAACACTGAAGCTTTCTTT. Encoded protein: CASSLTGGLMNTEAFF.

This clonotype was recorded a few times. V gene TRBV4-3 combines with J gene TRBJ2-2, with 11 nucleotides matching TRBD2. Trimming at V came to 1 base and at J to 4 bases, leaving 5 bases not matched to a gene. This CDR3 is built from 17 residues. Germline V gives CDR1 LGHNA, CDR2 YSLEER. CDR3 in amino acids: CASSQGVLAGGTGELFF. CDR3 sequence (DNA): TGCGCCAGCAGCCAAGGCGTCCTAGCGGGAGGCACCGGGGAGCTGTTTTTT.

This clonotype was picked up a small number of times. The CDR3 bases are TGCGCCAGCAGCCAAGGGCCGAACACTGAAGCTTTCTTT. This sequence encodes CASSQGPNTEAFF. The chain carries TRBV4-1 and TRBJ1-1; unclear D gene. The ends were cut back, 1 base at V and 1 base at J, with 4 bases in the middle. The CDR3 sequence is 13 residues long. Germline loops: CDR1 MGHRA, CDR2 YSYEKL.

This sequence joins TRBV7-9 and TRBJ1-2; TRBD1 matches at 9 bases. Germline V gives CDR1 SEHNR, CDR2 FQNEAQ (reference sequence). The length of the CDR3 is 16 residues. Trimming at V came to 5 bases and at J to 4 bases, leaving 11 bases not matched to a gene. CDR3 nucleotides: TGTGCCAGCAGCGACCGGGACAGGGTGATAGTCTATGGCTACACCTTC. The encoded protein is CASSDRDRVIVYGYTF.

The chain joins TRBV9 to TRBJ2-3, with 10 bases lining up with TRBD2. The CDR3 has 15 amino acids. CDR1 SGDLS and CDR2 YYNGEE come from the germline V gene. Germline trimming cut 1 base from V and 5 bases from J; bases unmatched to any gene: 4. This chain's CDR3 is CASSVSSGSKDTQYF. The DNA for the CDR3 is TGTGCCAGCAGCGTATCTAGCGGGAGTAAAGATACGCAGTATTTT.

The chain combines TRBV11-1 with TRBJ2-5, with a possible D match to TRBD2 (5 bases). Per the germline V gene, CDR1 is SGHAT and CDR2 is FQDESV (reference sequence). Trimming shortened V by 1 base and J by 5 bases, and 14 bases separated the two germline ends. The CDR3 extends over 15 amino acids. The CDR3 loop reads CASSLVGNRGETQYF. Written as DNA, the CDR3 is TGTGCCAGCAGCTTAGTTGGCAACCGCGGGGAGACCCAGTACTTC.